These 14 T cell receptor beta chains share one sample of origin, sequenced in a study of spatial heterogeneity in lung cancer. No antigen is known for these receptors. MiXCR, run by TCRdb on the 5' RACE reads, gives a single entry per CDR3 protein. This table has about 8,000 distinct CDR3 sequences, approximately 9% appearing once. Study outcomes and limitations: The number of expanded tumor alpha and beta chains correlated with mutation number.

Documented time point: sample taken at primary tumor resection. Sequenced material: lung tumor tissue, taken at surgery. These receptors all stem from a male donor with early-stage non-small cell lung cancer.

Ten or more counts support this clonotype. The chain links TRBV12-3 or TRBV12-4 to TRBJ2-4; unclear D gene. V dropped 3 bases and J dropped 0 bases, with 9 bases sitting between them. This CDR3 contains 15 residues. CDR3 nucleotide sequence: TGTGCCAGCAGTTTCTTTGATTTAGCCAAAAACATTCAGTACTTC. It translates to CASSFFDLAKNIQYF.

This clonotype was seen ten or more times. The rearrangement uses TRBV20-1 and TRBJ2-4; 7 nucleotides agree with TRBD1. V lost 6 bases, J lost 2 bases, and 4 bases stayed unmatched. CDR1 DFQATT and CDR2 SNEGSKA come from the germline V gene (reference sequence). This CDR3 comprises 13 residues. The CDR3 coding sequence is TGCAGTGCCATAGGGGGCACCAAAAACATTCAGTACTTC. Amino acids: CSAIGGTKNIQYF.

This clonotype qualifies as medium-sized (0.01 to 0.1%). The V gene is TRBV20-1, the J gene TRBJ2-2, with 9 nucleotides matching TRBD1. V lost 6 bases to trimming and J lost 0 bases; unmatched junction nucleotides: 2. CDR1 DFQATT and CDR2 SNEGSKA come from the germline V gene (reference sequence). The CDR3 is made up of 14 amino acids. This CDR3 reads CSARTGANTGELFF. The CDR3 DNA reads TGCAGTGCCAGGACAGGGGCGAACACCGGGGAGCTGTTTTTT.

This clonotype has a handful of counts. The V and J genes are TRBV5-1 and TRBJ1-6; D uncertain. The CDR3 contains 15 residues. V lost 5 bases, J lost 4 bases, and 13 bases lay in between. The V gene's germline CDR1 is SGHRS and CDR2 YFSETQ. CDR3 bases: TGCGCCAGCAGTGCGAAGGGCACTTATAATTCACCCCTCCACTTT. As protein: CASSAKGTYNSPLHF.

In its sample, this clonotype ranks as medium-sized. The genes are TRBV12-3 or TRBV12-4 and TRBJ2-1, with D possibly matching TRBD1 (6 bases). V was cut by 5 bases and J by 0 bases, with 11 bases left in between. The CDR3 is 15 residues long. DNA for the CDR3: TGTGCCAGCAGTCCACAAGGGGGCTCCTACAATGAGCAGTTCTTC. Amino acids: CASSPQGGSYNEQFF.

This clonotype ranks as medium-sized. This rearrangement joins TRBV5-6 to TRBJ2-1, with a weak D call TRBD2 (5 bases). Trimming took 0 bases from V and 0 from J, leaving 13 bases between them. The CDR3 has 17 residues. Looked up from germline, CDR1 is SGHDT and CDR2 is YYEEEE. The CDR3 bases are TGTGCCAGCAGCTTGGTGGGAGCGACGAGCTCCTACAATGAGCAGTTCTTC. Translation gives CASSLVGATSSYNEQFF.

This clonotype was picked up many times. This chain joins TRBV15 and TRBJ1-2, with a weak D call TRBD1 (5 bases). The V end was cut by 2 bases, the J end by 7 bases, with 20 bases between. CDR1 is LNHNV and CDR2 is YYDKDF in the germline V gene (reference sequence). The CDR3 runs 16 residues. The CDR3 DNA is TGTGCCACCAGCAGAAGATTACCGGGACGCGAAATTGGCTACACCTTC. It is translated as CATSRRLPGREIGYTF.

The rearrangement joins TRBV20-1 to TRBJ1-3; no clear D. CDR1 and CDR2 (germline): DFQATT, SNEGSKA (reference sequence). Trimming shortened V by 6 bases and J by 0 bases, and 12 bases separated the two germline ends. This CDR3 comprises 14 residues. CDR3 nucleotide sequence: TGCAGTGCCACAGAAGCAAACTCTGGAAACACCATATATTTT. This codes for CSATEANSGNTIYF.

The gene calls are TRBV7-9 and TRBJ2-2; 10 bases match TRBD1. Germline V gene data show CDR1 as SEHNR and CDR2 as FQNEAQ (reference sequence). Losses at the gene ends were 2 bases for V and 0 bases for J; bases not matched to a gene: 3. The CDR3 is 17 residues long. This CDR3 reads CASSLLGTGANTGELFF. CDR3 DNA: TGTGCCAGCAGCTTATTAGGGACAGGGGCGAACACCGGGGAGCTGTTTTTT.

This clonotype is labeled as medium-sized. The rearrangement joins TRBV7-8 to TRBJ2-7; 14 bases map to TRBD2. This CDR3 contains 18 residues. Germline assignment: CDR1 SGHVS and CDR2 FQNEAQ. The J segment lost 6 bases and the V segment lost 2 bases, leaving 12 bases of the junction unmatched. CDR3 in amino acids: CASSLHGGTSGRGVEQYF. The CDR3 region has the DNA TGTGCCAGCAGCTTACACGGCGGGACTAGCGGGAGAGGTGTCGAGCAGTACTTC.

There are many counts of this clonotype. This rearrangement joins TRBV5-4 to TRBJ2-5; TRBD1 might be the D (5 bases). V was clipped by 4 bases and J by 3 bases, with 10 bases between them. CDR1 is SGHNT, CDR2 YYREEE, per germline (reference sequence). This CDR3 is 13 amino acids long. CDR3 loop: CASSGQGKETQYF. The CDR3 DNA reads TGTGCCAGCAGCGGTCAGGGTAAAGAGACCCAGTACTTC.

This clonotype is labeled as medium-sized. CDR3 DNA: TGTGCCATCAGTGAGGCAGGGTCTGGGGCCAACGTCCTGACTTTC. Translation: CAISEAGSGANVLTF. The V gene is TRBV10-3, the J gene TRBJ2-6, with TRBD1 as a possible D gene (5 bases). This CDR3 is 15 amino acids long. Trimming removed 2 bases from V and 1 base from J, with 6 bases in between. Germline V gene sequence: CDR1 ENHRY, CDR2 SYGVKD.

In this sample, this clonotype is medium-sized (0.01 to 0.1%). The genes are TRBV5-1 and TRBJ2-3; D is possibly TRBD1 (6 bases). Germline-derived CDR1 and CDR2 are SGHRS and YFSETQ. Trimming took 4 bases from V and 0 from J, leaving 15 bases between them. The CDR3 is 16 amino acids. As DNA, the CDR3 is TGCGCCAGCAGCCCAGGGGCGGTCCTTAGCACAGATACGCAGTATTTT. Translated, it gives CASSPGAVLSTDTQYF.

The chain couples TRBV7-2 to TRBJ1-5; D gene uncertain. The CDR3 covers 14 residues. The germline V gene encodes CDR1 SGHTA and CDR2 FQGNSA. Trimming shortened V by 5 bases and J by 1 base, and 9 bases separated the two germline ends. CDR3 sequence: CASSADGSNQPQHF. For the CDR3, the DNA is TGTGCCAGCAGCGCCGATGGCAGCAATCAGCCCCAGCATTTT. Variable domain in full (rest from reference TRBV7-2 and TRBJ1-5): GAGVSQSPSNKVTEKGKDVELRCDPISGHTALYWYRQSLGQGLEFLIYFQGNSAPDKSGLPSDRFSAERTGGSVSTLTIQRTQQEDSAVYLCASSADGSNQPQHFGDGTRLSIL.